Below, 10 T cell receptor beta chains from the same sample are listed, as sequenced in a study of blood T cell repertoires in COVID-19. Method: immunoSEQ multiplex PCR; TCRdb's copy keeps in-frame clones and lacks some. Of about 300,000 clones listed, around 88% are singletons. Sample: peripheral blood. These TCRs come from a woman younger than 45 who had recovered from COVID-19.

The chain carries TRBV11-3 and TRBJ2-1; 8 bases agree with TRBD2. CDR1 and CDR2 (germline): SGHNT, YENEEA. The CDR3 extends over 14 amino acids. The J segment lost 6 bases and the V segment lost 2 bases, leaving 3 bases of the junction unmatched. CDR3 nucleotide sequence: TGTGCCAGCAGCTTAACTAGCGGCCTCAATGAGCAGTTCTTC. This codes for CASSLTSGLNEQFF.

The chain is built from TRBV19 and TRBJ1-1; 7 bases agree with TRBD1. With V trimmed by 7 bases and J by 1 base, 6 bases remained unmatched. CDR3 length equals 14 residues. Germline CDR1 reads LNHDA; CDR2 reads SQIVND (reference sequence). The CDR3 region is CASKGGARNTEAFF. The DNA for the CDR3 is TGTGCCAGTAAAGGGGGCGCGAGGAACACTGAAGCTTTCTTT.

The chain uses TRBV5-4 and TRBJ1-6, with D perhaps matching TRBD1 (6 bases). CDR1 and CDR2 (germline): SGHNT, YYREEE (reference sequence). The V end was cut by 5 bases, the J end by 6 bases, with 15 bases between. The CDR3 runs 15 residues. The CDR3, as DNA: TGTGCCAGCAGAATACAGGGAGGGGGTAATTCACCCCTCCACTTT. Translating it yields CASRIQGGGNSPLHF.

The chain joins TRBV7-9 to TRBJ1-5; D gene uncertain. The ends were cut back, 5 bases at V and 7 bases at J, with 12 bases in the middle. This CDR3 is built from 13 residues. Germline CDR1 is SEHNR and CDR2 is FQNEAQ (reference sequence). Here the CDR3 reads CASSAWAGQPQHF. In DNA, the CDR3 is TGTGCCAGCAGCGCTTGGGCAGGCCAGCCCCAGCATTTT.

The gene calls are TRBV27 and TRBJ2-1; weak D call: TRBD1 (7 bases). Germline CDR1 MNHEY, CDR2 SMNVEV (reference sequence). The V and J ends lost 7 bases and 7 bases respectively, with 17 bases between them. The CDR3 has 14 residues. CDR3 in amino acids: CASNGGQLQNEQFF. The DNA for the CDR3 is TGTGCCAGCAACGGGGGACAGCTACAAAATGAGCAGTTCTTC.

V is TRBV2 and J is TRBJ2-7, with a tentative D call TRBD2 (5 bases). This CDR3 contains 14 residues. Trimming removed 6 bases at V and 2 bases at J, with 14 bases between. Looked up from germline, CDR1 is SNHLY and CDR2 is FYNNEI. The chain's CDR3 is CASRYRDLTYEQYF. Written as DNA, the CDR3 is TGTGCCAGCAGGTACCGGGATTTGACCTACGAGCAGTACTTC.

The chain is built from TRBV4-1 and TRBJ1-3; 9 nucleotides align to TRBD1. Germline trimming cut 7 bases from V and 2 bases from J; bases unmatched to any gene: 6. The CDR3 covers 15 residues. Per the germline V gene, CDR1 is MGHRA and CDR2 is YSYEKL. The CDR3 DNA sequence: TGCGCCAGCATGAGGGACAGGGAAGCTGGAAACACCATATATTTT. Amino acid sequence: CASMRDREAGNTIYF.

The rearrangement joins TRBV7-2 to TRBJ1-1; possible D gene TRBD1, 6 bases. This CDR3 is built from 17 residues. CDR1 is SGHTA and CDR2 is FQGNSA in the germline V gene. The V end lost 5 bases, the J end lost 0 bases, and 19 bases lay between the germline ends. In nucleotides, the CDR3 is TGTGCCAGCAGCCCCGTTGGGCAGGGGTGGATGAACACTGAAGCTTTCTTT. Translated, it gives CASSPVGQGWMNTEAFF.

V is TRBV27 and J is TRBJ1-5, with 8 bases fitting TRBD1. Germline lookup yields CDR1 MNHEY and CDR2 SMNVEV (reference sequence). Losses at the gene ends were 6 bases for V and 0 bases for J; bases not matched to a gene: 7. The CDR3 totals 16 residues. Written as DNA, the CDR3 is TGTGCCAGCAGGGTCGGGACAGGAGATAGCAATCAGCCCCAGCATTTT. It codes for CASRVGTGDSNQPQHF.

This clone has a single count. The CDR3 coding sequence is TGTGCCACCAAAGTCCTGGGACAGGATGAAAAACTGTTTTTT. As protein: CATKVLGQDEKLFF. The chain recombines TRBV24-1 with TRBJ1-4, with 8 nucleotides matching TRBD1. This CDR3 is built from 14 residues. Unmatched junction bases numbered 7, after V lost 8 bases and J lost 6 bases. CDR1 is KGHDR, CDR2 SFDVKD, per germline.